A selection of T cell receptor beta chains follows, all from one sample in a study of blood T cells in healthy people across ages. TCRdb reanalysed the 5' RACE reads using MiXCR and keeps one entry per CDR3 protein. The top ten clones hold 9.4% of a sample with over 700,000 distinct CDR3 sequences, just under 25% of them seen once. This sample also belongs to another study, concerning T cells of mothers and their children.

The sequenced material came from blood. The receptors were sampled from a boy between 5 and 17 years old in good health. Both conserved end residues are part of each CDR3. A D gene is named only where the DNA matches it firmly. For some rows the clone size is stated as once, few or many, or as a class when expanded; others skip it.

clone_size,v_call,j_call,cdr3_length,d_call,cdr3_nt,cdr3_aa
few,TRBV7-9,TRBJ2-3,18,TRBD2,TGTGCCAGCATGGTAGATCTAGCGGGAGGGAAGAGCACAGATACGCAGTATTTT,CASMVDLAGGKSTDTQYF
.,TRBV24-1,TRBJ2-5,13,.,TGTGCCACCAGTGATTTGTTTGGGGAGACCCAGTACTTC,CATSDLFGETQYF
few,TRBV20-1,TRBJ1-5,17,TRBD1,TGCAGTGCTAGAGATCCAGGGGCAGGGGGGGGCAATCAGCCCCAGCATTTT,CSARDPGAGGGNQPQHF
.,TRBV29-1,TRBJ2-7,13,.,TGCAGCGTGGCAGGTGTGTCGGTTTCCGAGCAGTACTTC,CSVAGVSVSEQYF
.,TRBV20-1,TRBJ1-2,15,TRBD1,TGCAGTGCTAGAGACCAGGGGGGTGGGGACGATGGCTACACCTTC,CSARDQGGGDDGYTF
.,TRBV4-3,TRBJ1-1,16,.,TGCGCCAGCAGCCAAGATGTTAGTAAGGCCCACACTGAAGCTTTCTTT,CASSQDVSKAHTEAFF
few,TRBV2,TRBJ1-2,12,.,TGTGCCAGCAGCGGGCAGAGCTATGGCTACACCTTC,CASSGQSYGYTF
.,TRBV20-1,TRBJ1-6,12,TRBD1,TGCAGCGTCGGACAGGGTGATTCACCCCTCCACTTT,CSVGQGDSPLHF
.,TRBV5-1,TRBJ2-1,16,.,TGCGCCAGCAGCTTGAGACGAACTCCCGGTGCCAATGAGCAGTTCTTC,CASSLRRTPGANEQFF
few,TRBV2,TRBJ1-4,15,TRBD1,TGTGCCAGCAGCCCGAGACGGGACAGAAATGAAAAACTGTTTTTT,CASSPRRDRNEKLFF
few,TRBV12-3/TRBV12-4,TRBJ2-5,15,TRBD1,TGTGCCAGCAGTTTTCCGCAGGGGGCGGAAGAGACCCAGTACTTC,CASSFPQGAEETQYF
.,TRBV2,TRBJ2-1,14,TRBD2,TGTGCCAGCATGGACGGGGGGGCTGACAATGAGCAGTTCTTC,CASMDGGADNEQFF
.,TRBV20-1,TRBJ2-2,12,.,TGCAGTGCTCCCTCGGGCACCGGGGAGCTGTTTTTT,CSAPSGTGELFF
.,TRBV20-1,TRBJ2-5,14,TRBD2,TGCAGTGCTAGAGATCGGGAGGGTTTGGAGACCCAGTACTTC,CSARDREGLETQYF
.,TRBV6-5,TRBJ1-4,15,.,TGTGCCAGCAGTTACTCCGGGGGAACTAATGAAAAACTGTTTTTT,CASSYSGGTNEKLFF
.,TRBV5-1,TRBJ2-1,15,TRBD1,TGCGCCAGCAGCTTACCGGGACAGGCTTACAATGAGCAGTTCTTC,CASSLPGQAYNEQFF
.,TRBV6-6,TRBJ1-4,16,.,TGTGCCAGCAGTTACTCTGTGGTGACAGCTAATGAAAAACTGTTTTTT,CASSYSVVTANEKLFF
.,TRBV7-9,TRBJ2-5,18,TRBD2,TGTGCCAGCAGCGTACCGGGACTAGCGGAGTCCCAGGGCGAGACCCAGTACTTC,CASSVPGLAESQGETQYF
.,TRBV7-2,TRBJ2-7,14,.,TGTGCCAGCAGCTTAGAGCCAGGTCCCCACGAGCAGTACTTC,CASSLEPGPHEQYF
few,TRBV7-9,TRBJ1-5,17,TRBD1,TGTGCCAGCAGCTTTGGGACAGGGGATTGGCGCAATCAGCCCCAGCATTTT,CASSFGTGDWRNQPQHF
.,TRBV20-1,TRBJ1-5,14,.,TGCAGTGCTAGCCCACAGGGACAAGGACAGCCCCAGCATTTT,CSASPQGQGQPQHF
.,TRBV12-3/TRBV12-4,TRBJ2-4,18,TRBD2,TGTGCCAGCAGTTTACTAGCGGGAGAATCGCCAGCCAAAAACATTCAGTACTTC,CASSLLAGESPAKNIQYF
few,TRBV28,TRBJ1-6,16,.,TGTGCCAGCAGTTTTCGGCCAGGGAGGAAGGATTCACCCCTCCACTTT,CASSFRPGRKDSPLHF
few,TRBV20-1,TRBJ2-3,14,TRBD1,TGCAGTGCTAGCCGGGACAGGGGTGAAGATACGCAGTATTTT,CSASRDRGEDTQYF
.,TRBV27,TRBJ2-2,14,TRBD2,TGTGCCAGTTTAGCGGGGGCGAACACCGGGGAGCTGTTTTTT,CASLAGANTGELFF
.,TRBV29-1,TRBJ2-7,15,.,TGCAGCGTTGAAGGGGCAGGAGCCGTTAACTACGAGCAGTACTTC,CSVEGAGAVNYEQYF
.,TRBV7-9,TRBJ2-3,16,TRBD2,TGTGCCAGCAGCTCCGAACTAGCGCTAGGGATAGATACGCAGTATTTT,CASSSELALGIDTQYF
.,TRBV4-1,TRBJ1-4,15,.,TGCGCCAGCAGCCAAGAGGATCGATTCGGCGAAAAACTGTTTTTT,CASSQEDRFGEKLFF
.,TRBV12-3/TRBV12-4,TRBJ2-5,15,TRBD1,TGTGCCAGCAACCCGACAGGGGCCCACGGGGAGACCCAGTACTTC,CASNPTGAHGETQYF
few,TRBV5-1,TRBJ2-2,17,TRBD2,TGCGCCAGCAGCCCCTGGGACTACAAGTTTTACACCGGGGAGCTGTTTTTT,CASSPWDYKFYTGELFF
.,TRBV7-2,TRBJ2-2,15,.,TGTGCCAGCAGCGCAGCGTTATCGGGAACCGGGGAGCTGTTTTTT,CASSAALSGTGELFF
.,TRBV5-1,TRBJ1-2,13,.,TGCGCCAGCAGCTTGGCCGGGGGGAATGGCTACACCTTC,CASSLAGGNGYTF
.,TRBV3-1,TRBJ2-5,13,.,TGTGCCAGCAGTCCTTCGAACTTGGAGACCCAGTACTTC,CASSPSNLETQYF
.,TRBV5-1,TRBJ2-5,12,.,TGCGCCAGCCGGACAGCTCAAGGGACCCAGTACTTC,CASRTAQGTQYF
.,TRBV20-1,TRBJ2-7,13,TRBD1,TGCAGTGGAGGGGGACAGGGGGGTTACGAGCAGTACTTC,CSGGGQGGYEQYF
.,TRBV28,TRBJ2-3,16,TRBD1,TGTGCCAGCAGTCGATGGACAGGGTTGAGTGATGATACGCAGTATTTT,CASSRWTGLSDDTQYF
.,TRBV25-1,TRBJ2-5,17,TRBD1,TGTGCCAGCAGTGAATATTCCGGGACAGGGTACCAAGAGACCCAGTACTTC,CASSEYSGTGYQETQYF
few,TRBV6-4,TRBJ2-1,16,TRBD2,TGTGCCAGCAGTGACCCAGCGGGGGGCCCCTACAATGAGCAGTTCTTC,CASSDPAGGPYNEQFF
.,TRBV20-1,TRBJ1-1,14,.,TGCAGTGCTAGGGCCCAGCTGTTGAACACTGAAGCTTTCTTT,CSARAQLLNTEAFF
.,TRBV9,TRBJ2-5,13,.,TGTGCCAGCAGCGTAGGGTTTGGAGACTCCCTTTCTTTC,CASSVGFGDSLSF
few,TRBV6-1,TRBJ2-1,16,TRBD1,TGTGCCAGCAGTGAAATGGCCGGGACAGGCAGTAATGAGCAGTTCTTC,CASSEMAGTGSNEQFF
.,TRBV9,TRBJ2-5,16,TRBD2,TGTGCCAGCAGCGCTCGTCCACTAGCGGGGGGTGAGACCCAGTACTTC,CASSARPLAGGETQYF
few,TRBV9,TRBJ2-1,19,.,TGTGCCAGCAGCGTAGATCAGGGTTCCCCCCCGAGCTCCTACAATGAGCAGTTCTTC,CASSVDQGSPPSSYNEQFF
.,TRBV20-1,TRBJ2-3,16,TRBD2,TGCAGTGCTAGAGGACTAGCGGGGCCTCGCACAGATACGCAGTATTTT,CSARGLAGPRTDTQYF
few,TRBV20-1,TRBJ1-2,13,TRBD1,TGCAGTGCTTCTAAACAGGGGGCTGATGGCTACACCTTC,CSASKQGADGYTF
once,TRBV7-9,TRBJ1-1,14,TRBD1,TGTGCCAGCAGCACCGGACAGGGGGCTCATGAAGCTTTCTTT,CASSTGQGAHEAFF